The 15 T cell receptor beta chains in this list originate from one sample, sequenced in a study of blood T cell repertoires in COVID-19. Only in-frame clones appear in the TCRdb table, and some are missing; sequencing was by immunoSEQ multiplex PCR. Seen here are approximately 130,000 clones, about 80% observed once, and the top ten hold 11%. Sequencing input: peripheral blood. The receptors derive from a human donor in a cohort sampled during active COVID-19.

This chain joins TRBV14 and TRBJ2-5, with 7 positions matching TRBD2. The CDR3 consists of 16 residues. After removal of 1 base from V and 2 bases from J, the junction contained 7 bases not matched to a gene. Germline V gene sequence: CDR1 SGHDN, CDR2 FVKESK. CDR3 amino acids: CASSQVQRGPQETQYF. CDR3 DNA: TGTGCCAGCAGCCAAGTACAGCGGGGACCTCAAGAGACCCAGTACTTC.

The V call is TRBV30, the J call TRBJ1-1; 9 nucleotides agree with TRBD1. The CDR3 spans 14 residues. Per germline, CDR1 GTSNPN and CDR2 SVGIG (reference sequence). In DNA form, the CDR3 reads TGTGCTTCGGGACAGGGTGTCCTGAACACTGAAGCTTTCTTT. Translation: CASGQGVLNTEAFF.

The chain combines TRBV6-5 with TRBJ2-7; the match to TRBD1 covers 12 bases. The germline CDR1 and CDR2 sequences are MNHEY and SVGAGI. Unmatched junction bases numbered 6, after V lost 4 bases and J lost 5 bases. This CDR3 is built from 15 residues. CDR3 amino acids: CASSSWGQGADEQYF. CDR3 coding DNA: TGTGCCAGCAGTTCGTGGGGACAGGGGGCGGACGAGCAGTACTTC.

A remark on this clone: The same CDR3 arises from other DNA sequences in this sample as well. CDR3 protein: CPRRHGGGGRTGELFF. The CDR3, as DNA: TGTCCCCGCCGCCACGGGGGCGGGGGACGTACCGGGGAGCTGTTTTTT. This chain uses TRBV3-1 (or the pseudogene TRBV3-2) with TRBJ2-2, with D possibly matching TRBD2 (7 bases). The CDR3 is made up of 16 amino acids. Germline V gene sequence: CDR1 LGHDT, CDR2 YNNKEL (reference sequence).

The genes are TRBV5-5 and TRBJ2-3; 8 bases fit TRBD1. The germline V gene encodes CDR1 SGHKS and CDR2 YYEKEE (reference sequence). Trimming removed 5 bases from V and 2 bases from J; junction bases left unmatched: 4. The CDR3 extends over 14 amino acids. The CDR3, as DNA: TGTGCCAGCAGGCTGACAGGGGACACAGATACGCAGTATTTT. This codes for CASRLTGDTDTQYF.

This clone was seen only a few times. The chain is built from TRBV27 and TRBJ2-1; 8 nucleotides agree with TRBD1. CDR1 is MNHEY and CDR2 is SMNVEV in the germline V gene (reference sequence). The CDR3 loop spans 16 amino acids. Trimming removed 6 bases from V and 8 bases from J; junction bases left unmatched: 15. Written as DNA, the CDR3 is TGTGCCAGCAGCAAAGAGGCGGGGACAGGCCCCCATGAGCAGTTCTTC. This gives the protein CASSKEAGTGPHEQFF.

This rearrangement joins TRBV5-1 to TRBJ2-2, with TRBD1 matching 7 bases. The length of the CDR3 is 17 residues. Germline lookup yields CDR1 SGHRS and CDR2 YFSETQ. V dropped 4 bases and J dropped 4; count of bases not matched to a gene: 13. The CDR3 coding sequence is TGCGCCAGCAGCCTGACCTACAGGGGAAGGAGCACCGGGGAGCTGTTTTTT. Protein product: CASSLTYRGRSTGELFF.

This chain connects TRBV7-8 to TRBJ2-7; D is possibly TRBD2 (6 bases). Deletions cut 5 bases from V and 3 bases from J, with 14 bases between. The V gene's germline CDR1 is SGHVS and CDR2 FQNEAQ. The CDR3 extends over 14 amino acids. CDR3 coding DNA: TGTGCCAGCAGCCTCGGGACTTTACGCTACGAGCAGTACTTC. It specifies CASSLGTLRYEQYF.

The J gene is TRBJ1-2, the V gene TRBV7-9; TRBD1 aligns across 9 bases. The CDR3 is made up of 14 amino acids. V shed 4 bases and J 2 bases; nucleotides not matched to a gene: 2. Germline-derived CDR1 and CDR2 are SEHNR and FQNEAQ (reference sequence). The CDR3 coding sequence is TGTGCCAGCAGCTCCGGGACAGGGAACTATGGCTACACCTTC. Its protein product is CASSSGTGNYGYTF.

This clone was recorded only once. The CDR3 loop reads CASSGTPQGDTQYF. In DNA form, the CDR3 reads TGTGCCAGCAGCGGGACTCCCCAAGGAGATACGCAGTATTTT. The V and J genes are TRBV11-2 and TRBJ2-3, with D possibly matching TRBD2 (6 bases). Germline assignment: CDR1 SGHAT and CDR2 FQNNGV. Trimming left V 5 bases short and J 5 bases short, with 14 bases between. This CDR3 is built from 14 residues.

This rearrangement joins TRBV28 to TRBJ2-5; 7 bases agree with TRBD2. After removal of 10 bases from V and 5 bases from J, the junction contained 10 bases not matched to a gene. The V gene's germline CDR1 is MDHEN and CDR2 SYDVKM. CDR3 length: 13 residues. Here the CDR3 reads CATSAGMGETQYF. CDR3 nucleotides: TGTGCCACCTCAGCGGGGATGGGTGAGACCCAGTACTTC.

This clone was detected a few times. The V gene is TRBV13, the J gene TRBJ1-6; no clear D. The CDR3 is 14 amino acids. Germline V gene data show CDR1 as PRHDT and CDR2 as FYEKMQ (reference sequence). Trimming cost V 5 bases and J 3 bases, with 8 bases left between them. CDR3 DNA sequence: TGTGCCAGCAGCGAACAAGACTATAATTCACCCCTCCACTTT. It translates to CASSEQDYNSPLHF.

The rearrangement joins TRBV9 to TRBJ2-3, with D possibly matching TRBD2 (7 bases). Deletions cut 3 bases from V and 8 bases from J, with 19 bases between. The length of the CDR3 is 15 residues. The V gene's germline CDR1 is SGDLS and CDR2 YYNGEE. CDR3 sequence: CASSAGVGGLGTQYF. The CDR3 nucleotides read TGTGCCAGCAGCGCCGGTGTGGGGGGGCTGGGTACGCAGTATTTT.

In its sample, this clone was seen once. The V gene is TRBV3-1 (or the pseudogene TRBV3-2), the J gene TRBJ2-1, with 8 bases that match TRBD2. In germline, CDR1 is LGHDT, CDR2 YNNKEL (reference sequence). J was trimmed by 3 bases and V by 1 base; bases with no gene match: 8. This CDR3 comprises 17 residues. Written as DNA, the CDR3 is TGTGCCAGCAGCCAAGTTGCCGGGACTAGTGACTACAATGAGCAGTTCTTC. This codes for CASSQVAGTSDYNEQFF.

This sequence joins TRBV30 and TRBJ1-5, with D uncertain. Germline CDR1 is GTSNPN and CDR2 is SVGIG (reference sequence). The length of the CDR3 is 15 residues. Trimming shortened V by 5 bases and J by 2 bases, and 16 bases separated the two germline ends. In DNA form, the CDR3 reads TGTGCCTGGGGAAGAGGAGCGGCAGGCAATCAGCCCCAGCATTTT. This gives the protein CAWGRGAAGNQPQHF.